This TCR beta chain was captured by sequencing in a study of cytomegalovirus exposure and HLA in healthy donors. General study points: A later analysis found TCR association rates differed by HLA locus, highest for DRB1 and lowest for HLA-C. The authors listed over 150 TCR beta chains as cytomegalovirus-associated.

The CDR3 totals 17 residues. Trimming cost V 6 bases and J 5 bases, with 26 bases left between them. The V gene's germline CDR1 is MDHEN and CDR2 SYDVKM. Concerning this clone: The antigen remains unidentified.

The PCR employed 60 Vbeta primers together with 13 Jbeta primers. Repertoires were generated with immunoSEQ multiplex PCR, while TCRdb's copy carries only in-frame clones and drops some. This table holds approximately 160,000 clones, around 72% found once. This sequence joins TRBV28 and TRBJ2-7; maybe TRBD2 (5 bases). Sequencing was done on a sample of PBMCs. The TCR comes from a man aged 18 to 30 in good health and CMV-seronegative. CDR3 sequence reads: CASSLPSPRDVRDEQYF. The CDR3, as DNA: TGTGCCAGCAGCCTGCCTAGTCCTCGGGATGTGAGGGACGAGCAGTACTTC.